The sequence of this T cell receptor (beta chain) was determined in a study of chemoradiotherapy in HPV16-positive cancers (dated by TCRdb to 2021 to 2024). Describing the broader study: Candidate HPV-specific T-cell clones and common TCR motifs were defined through functional T-cell assays on cells from a couple of HPV16-positive patients. The study asked whether T-cell immunity to the HPV oncoproteins E6 and E7 changes during chemoradiotherapy and whether this immunity affects survival. The candidate HPV-specific TCRs and motifs were subsequently tracked in TCR repertoires obtained from some 80 patients with HPV-related cancers. Overall study results and their limits: In HPV16-positive patients, expansion of HPV-responsive T cells during chemoradiotherapy was associated with improved recurrence-free survival. The functional definition of HPV-specific T cells came from only a couple of HPV16-positive patients, and the survival association was reported for HPV16-positive patients. Expansion of candidate HPV-specific clones and E7-related TCR motifs was observed in the tumor microenvironment during treatment, whereas no such expansion was observed for non-HPV-specific T cells.

With respect to this clone: Its recognized antigen is unknown. No base quality information exists; no much larger clone differs at one position.

Repertoires were sampled multiple times during chemoradiotherapy, which allowed clonal expansion in the tumor microenvironment to be followed. Library preparation was by the immunoSEQ multiplex PCR assay. TCRdb limited this immuneACCESS table to in-frame rearrangements with V and J called. A share of clones is missing; checked studies link under half to unresolved V genes, and the rest is unexplained. The sample data list 9,500 to 15,000 clones, and approximately 90% of these were observed just once. Together, the top ten hold less than 3% of the sample. At the junction V is shortened by 7 bases and J by 9 bases, with 6 bases in between. Sequences SGDLS (CDR1) and YYNGEE (CDR2) are obtained from the germline V gene. From the cysteine through the phenylalanine, the CDR3 covers 9 amino acids. Kept here is only the CDR3 DNA, which spans 27 bases and is read in frame from base 1.

The clonotype originates from a human donor with HPV-associated anogenital cancer. Here the sequenced sample was blood, taken from a patient who underwent chemoradiotherapy. The rearranged segments are TRBV9 and TRBJ2-3; confidence is insufficient to name the D gene. The DNA reads as follows: TGTGCCAGCGGATTAACGCAGTATTTT. Translated, this gives CASGLTQYF.